This T cell receptor beta chain was retrieved from a study of T cell responses to AZD1222 COVID-19 vaccine. Study as a whole: Analyses pooled second doses at about 4 or about 12 weeks.

On this clone: The antigen is undetermined.

General observations from the study: At 160-218 and 743-854, vaccine-associated CD4 TCRs were dominant, and they spanned spike. Scientists sampled the repertoires only once the peak T cell response had passed.

The CDR3 length is 13 residues. The germline CDR1 and CDR2 sequences are SQVTM and ANQGSEA. Trimming cost V 4 bases and J 0 bases, with 7 bases left between them. Using immunoSEQ multiplex PCR, the repertoire was profiled, and TCRdb retains in-frame clones only, with some absent. Among some 100,000 clones listed, approximately 90% were seen once. The chain joins TRBV29-1 to TRBJ1-3; D gene ambiguous. This sample comprised peripheral blood, obtained on day 0 of AZD1222 vaccination. The sequence came from an adult in good health. In DNA form, the CDR3 reads TGCAGCGTTGGATACCTCTCTGGAAACACCATATATTTT. The encoded protein is CSVGYLSGNTIYF.